Below, 17 T cell receptor beta chains from the same sample are listed, as sequenced in a study of neoadjuvant anti-PD-1 for oral cavity cancer. The assay was immunoSEQ multiplex PCR, and TCRdb's table has in-frame clones only and misses some. The sample lists around 17,000 clones; 50% to 75% were seen once. Sequences were derived from PBMCs, sampled before nivolumab (anti-PD-1) treatment. The receptors come from a person aged 40 to 85 with oral cavity squamous cell carcinoma.

V usage is TRBV4-1 and J usage is TRBJ1-5; possibly TRBD1 for D (5 bases). This CDR3 has 15 amino acids. V was trimmed by 4 bases and J by 5 bases, leaving 15 bases between them. The germline V gene has CDR1 MGHRA and CDR2 YSYEKL. The CDR3 loop reads CASSLFDRSDQPQHF. Here the CDR3 DNA reads TGCGCCAGCAGCCTCTTTGACAGAAGTGATCAGCCCCAGCATTTT.

This sequence joins TRBV4-1 and TRBJ1-5; D ambiguous. The CDR3 spans 15 residues. Germline CDR1 reads MGHRA; CDR2 reads YSYEKL. V was clipped by 4 bases and J by 1 base, with 11 bases between them. CDR3 amino acids: CASSPTEGSNQPQHF. DNA for the CDR3: TGCGCCAGCAGCCCCACCGAGGGAAGCAATCAGCCCCAGCATTTT.

This clone was observed a few times. The chain is built from TRBV7-8 and TRBJ1-1, with D perhaps matching TRBD1 (6 bases). There are 14 residues in the CDR3. V shed 2 bases and J shed 1 base, with 8 bases lying between them. The germline CDR1 and CDR2 sequences are SGHVS and FQNEAQ. In DNA, the CDR3 is TGTGCCAGCAGCTTATTCAGGGGGAACACTGAAGCTTTCTTT. Translating it yields CASSLFRGNTEAFF.

Regarding this clone: One end of the junction does not line up with germline, which may come from a read error. The chain links TRBV2 to TRBJ2-3; a possible D gene is TRBD2 (5 bases). CDR1 is SNHLY and CDR2 is FYNNEI in the germline V gene. The CDR3 is 14 amino acids. The CDR3 DNA follows: TGTGCCAGCAGCGAAGGACTGGCCACAGATACGCAGTATTTT. Residues: CASSEGLATDTQYF. Combining the CDR3 with reference TRBV2 and TRBJ2-3 gives the whole variable domain EPEVTQTPSHQVTQMGQEVILRCVPISNHLYFYWYRQILGQKVEFLVSFYNNEISEKSEIFDDQFSVERPDGSNFTLKIRSTKLEDSAMYFCASSEGLATDTQYFGPGTRLTVL.

This chain links TRBV6-5 with TRBJ2-5; either TRBD1 or TRBD2 may fit D (5 bases each). The V gene's germline CDR1 is MNHEY and CDR2 SVGAGI. Trimming removed 4 bases from V and 5 bases from J, with 17 bases in between. The length of the CDR3 is 15 residues. The CDR3 sequence: CASSSDHLGVETQYF. In DNA, the CDR3 is TGTGCCAGCAGTTCGGACCATCTGGGGGTGGAGACCCAGTACTTC.

The chain recombines TRBV7-2 with TRBJ2-1, with TRBD2 matching 9 bases. Germline CDR1 SGHTA, CDR2 FQGNSA. This CDR3 comprises 15 residues. V lost 2 bases and J lost 6; bases outside the gene matches: 5. This CDR3 is CASSLSAGGVNEQFF. The DNA of the CDR3 is TGTGCCAGCAGCTTATCAGCGGGAGGTGTCAATGAGCAGTTCTTC. The full variable domain, with the rest looked up from reference TRBV7-2 and TRBJ2-1, is GAGVSQSPSNKVTEKGKDVELRCDPISGHTALYWYRQSLGQGLEFLIYFQGNSAPDKSGLPSDRFSAERTGGSVSTLTIQRTQQEDSAVYLCASSLSAGGVNEQFFGPGTRLTVL.

The chain recombines TRBV6-5 with TRBJ2-3; D remains ambiguous. There are 14 residues in the CDR3. The germline V and J ends were trimmed by 4 bases and 4 bases, with 12 bases remaining between them. The germline gives CDR1 MNHEY, CDR2 SVGAGI. In nucleotides, the CDR3 is TGTGCCAGCAGTTGGGCTAGTGGGTCAGATACGCAGTATTTT. This encodes CASSWASGSDTQYF.

In its sample, this clone was seen once. The chain recombines TRBV2 with TRBJ2-1; 14 nucleotides align to TRBD2. V was pared by 7 bases and J by 10 bases, with 9 bases of the junction left unmatched. Germline V gene sequence: CDR1 SNHLY, CDR2 FYNNEI. The CDR3 runs 15 residues. DNA for the CDR3: TGTGCCAGCAACCTGGGACTAGCGGGAGCGGGCGAGCAGTTCTTC. Translating gives CASNLGLAGAGEQFF.

This clone was detected only a few times. The chain couples TRBV28 to TRBJ1-5; no clear D. The CDR3 runs 17 residues. Trimming stripped 3 bases from V and 1 base from J, with 16 bases between. Germline V CDR1 and CDR2: MDHEN, SYDVKM. CDR3 amino acids: CASSFSFPFGSNQPQHF. CDR3 nucleotide sequence: TGTGCCAGCAGTTTCAGTTTCCCGTTTGGGAGCAATCAGCCCCAGCATTTT.

CDR3 residues: CAWSKGGPLTEAFF. The CDR3 DNA is TGTGCCTGGAGTAAGGGAGGACCTCTCACTGAAGCTTTCTTT. The chain links TRBV30 to TRBJ1-1; D ambiguous. V dropped 2 bases and J dropped 4 bases, with 14 bases sitting between them. This CDR3 region has 14 residues. Germline V gene lookup returns CDR1 GTSNPN and CDR2 SVGIG (reference sequence).

The gene calls are TRBV18 and TRBJ1-2; 7 nucleotides line up with TRBD1. Germline V lookup: CDR1 KGHSH, CDR2 LQKENI. The CDR3 length is 13 residues. V lost 1 base, J lost 6 bases, and 2 bases stayed unmatched. As DNA, the CDR3 is TGTGCCAGCTCACCACAGGGGGCTCATGGCTACACCTTC. Amino acid sequence: CASSPQGAHGYTF.

J is TRBJ1-3 and V is TRBV9, with a weak D call TRBD1 (5 bases). The CDR3 extends over 12 amino acids. The germline gives CDR1 SGDLS, CDR2 YYNGEE. Trimming took 0 bases from V and 7 from J, leaving 5 bases between them. This chain's CDR3 is CASSVGQNTIYF. As DNA, the CDR3 is TGTGCCAGCAGCGTAGGACAGAACACCATATATTTT.

The chain recombines TRBV6-5 with TRBJ2-2; D is possibly TRBD1 or TRBD2 (5 bases each). The CDR3 has 15 residues. Trimming left V 7 bases short and J 1 base short, with 13 bases between. CDR1 and CDR2 from the germline V gene are MNHEY and SVGAGI. The CDR3 loop reads CASISGTGNTGELFF. The DNA of the CDR3 is TGTGCCAGCATCTCCGGGACGGGGAACACCGGGGAGCTGTTTTTT.

This clone was seen only a few times. The chain has TRBV7-9 and TRBJ2-7, with 7 nucleotides matching TRBD1. Germline loops: CDR1 SEHNR, CDR2 FQNEAQ (reference sequence). The CDR3 spans 15 residues. Unmatched junction bases numbered 9, after V lost 5 bases and J lost 2 bases. The CDR3, as DNA: TGTGCCAGCAGCCCCCTTGAGGGACAGACCTACGAGCAGTACTTC. Translated: CASSPLEGQTYEQYF.

The rearrangement links TRBV7-8 to TRBJ2-5; D is uncertain. The CDR3 contains 15 residues. Deletions cut 5 bases from V and 2 bases from J, with 15 bases between. The germline CDR1 and CDR2 sequences are SGHVS and FQNEAQ. The CDR3 sequence is CASSLWPGVQETQYF. CDR3 bases: TGTGCCAGCAGCCTGTGGCCAGGCGTTCAAGAGACCCAGTACTTC. Full variable domain (remainder filled in from reference TRBV7-8 and TRBJ2-5): GAGVSQSPRYKVAKRGQDVALRCDPISGHVSLFWYQQALGQGPEFLTYFQNEAQLDKSGLPSDRFFAERPEGSVSTLKIQRTQQEDSAVYLCASSLWPGVQETQYFGPGTRLLVL.

The chain has TRBV7-9 and TRBJ2-7, with D perhaps being TRBD1 or TRBD2 (5 bases each). This CDR3 has 14 residues. CDR1 SEHNR and CDR2 FQNEAQ come from the germline V gene (reference sequence). V dropped 4 bases and J dropped 0 bases, with 10 bases sitting between them. CDR3 DNA sequence: TGTGCCAGCAGCTCCGGGACCGGCTCCTACGAGCAGTACTTC. It encodes CASSSGTGSYEQYF.

CDR3 region: CASSDLRGRGGELFF. The CDR3 nucleotides read TGCGCCAGCAGCGACCTCCGAGGACGGGGCGGGGAGCTGTTTTTT. V and J are TRBV4-1 and TRBJ2-2, with TRBD2 as a possible D gene (5 bases). Germline V gene sequence: CDR1 MGHRA, CDR2 YSYEKL. Trimming took 5 bases from V and 7 from J, leaving 17 bases between them. This CDR3 region has 15 residues.